The present T cell receptor beta chain was sequenced within a study of T cell repertoires in cytomegalovirus infection. Study at large: Both CMV infection and a matching HLA type were indicated by public TCR beta signatures.

The CDR3 spans 15 residues. The V and J ends lost 2 bases and 6 bases respectively, with 11 bases between them. This clonotype was seen a handful of times. In TCRdb, the reads were re-called with MiXCR into one record per CDR3 protein. The sample carries about 310,000 distinct CDR3 sequences, 15% to 20% recorded once. The specimen was PBMCs. This sequence originates from a human donor in good health (CMV status not recorded). Some clones in this sample may be carry-over from other donors' samples. This chain links TRBV12-3 or TRBV12-4 with TRBJ1-6; D remains ambiguous. The CDR3 DNA reads TGTGCCAGCAGTTTAATCGGCTCGCGTAATTCACCCCTCCACTTT. Translated: CASSLIGSRNSPLHF.